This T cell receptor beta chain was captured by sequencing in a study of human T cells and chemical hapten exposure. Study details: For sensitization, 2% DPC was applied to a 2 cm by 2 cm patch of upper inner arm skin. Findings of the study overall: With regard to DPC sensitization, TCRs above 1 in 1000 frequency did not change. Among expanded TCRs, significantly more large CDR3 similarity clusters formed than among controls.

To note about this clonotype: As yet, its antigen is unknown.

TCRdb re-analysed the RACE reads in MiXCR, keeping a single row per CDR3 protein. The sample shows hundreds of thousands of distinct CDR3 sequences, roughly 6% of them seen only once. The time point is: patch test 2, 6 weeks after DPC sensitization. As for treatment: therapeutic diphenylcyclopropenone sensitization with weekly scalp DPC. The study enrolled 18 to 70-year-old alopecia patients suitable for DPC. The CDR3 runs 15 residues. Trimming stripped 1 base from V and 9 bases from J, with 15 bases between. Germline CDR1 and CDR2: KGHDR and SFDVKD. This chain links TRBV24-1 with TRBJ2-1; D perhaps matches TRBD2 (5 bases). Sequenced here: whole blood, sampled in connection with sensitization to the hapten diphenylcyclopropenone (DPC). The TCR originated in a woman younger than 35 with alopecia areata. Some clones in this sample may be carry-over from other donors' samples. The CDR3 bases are TGTGCCACCAGTGATTTTCGGGGTCCTCACGGTGAGCAGTTCTTC. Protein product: CATSDFRGPHGEQFF.